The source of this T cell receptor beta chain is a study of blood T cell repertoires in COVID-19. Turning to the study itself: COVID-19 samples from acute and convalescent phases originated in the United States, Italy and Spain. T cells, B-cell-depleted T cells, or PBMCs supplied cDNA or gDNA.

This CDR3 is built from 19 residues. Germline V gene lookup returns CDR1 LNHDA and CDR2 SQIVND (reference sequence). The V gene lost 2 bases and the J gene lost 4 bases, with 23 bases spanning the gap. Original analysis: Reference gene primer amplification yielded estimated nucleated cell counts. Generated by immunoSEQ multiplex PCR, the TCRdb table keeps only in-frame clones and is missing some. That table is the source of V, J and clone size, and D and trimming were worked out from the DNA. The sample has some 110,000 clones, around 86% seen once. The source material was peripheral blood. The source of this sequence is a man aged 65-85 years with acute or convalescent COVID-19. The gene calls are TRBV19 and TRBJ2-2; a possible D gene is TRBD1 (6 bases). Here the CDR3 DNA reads TGTGCCAGTAGTATAAAAATCTACCACAGGGCGCCGAGCACCGGGGAGCTGTTTTTT. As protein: CASSIKIYHRAPSTGELFF.